Listed below are T cell receptor beta chains from one sample, sequenced in a study of cytomegalovirus exposure and HLA in healthy donors. Libraries were prepared by immunoSEQ multiplex PCR; TCRdb keeps only in-frame clonotypes and omits some of them. This sample carries 190,000 or so clones, 79% of them seen once, and the ten largest clones take 1.5% to 1.7%. Sequencing was done on a sample of PBMCs. The receptors here all came from a girl between 5 and 17 years old in good health and CMV-seropositive. Each CDR3 is given with its conserved first and last residue. A D gene is named only where the DNA matches it firmly. Rows may omit the clone size; those that give it use once, few, many or a size class.

clone_size,d_call,j_call,v_call,cdr3_nt,cdr3_aa
.,.,TRBJ1-5,TRBV29-1,TGCAGCGTTTCAGACAGCCACAATCAGCCCCAGCATTTT,CSVSDSHNQPQHF
few,TRBD1,TRBJ1-5,TRBV5-4,TGTGCCAGCAGCCCAGGACAGGGCAACCAGCCCCAGCATTTT,CASSPGQGNQPQHF
.,TRBD2,TRBJ2-5,TRBV30,TGTGCCTGGAGTACGGGACTAGCGGGGGCGCTACGGGAGACCCAGTACTTC,CAWSTGLAGALRETQYF
.,TRBD1,TRBJ1-5,TRBV5-6,TGTGCCAGCAGCCGGGGACAGTATAGCAATCAGCCCCAGCATTTT,CASSRGQYSNQPQHF
.,.,TRBJ1-4,TRBV19,TGTGCCACCTTTCAGGACAGTGGAGAAAAACTGTTTTTT,CATFQDSGEKLFF
.,TRBD2,TRBJ2-1,TRBV7-2,TGTGCCAGCAGCTGGGGGACTAGATTTTCGAATGAGCAGTTCTTC,CASSWGTRFSNEQFF
.,TRBD2,TRBJ2-7,TRBV5-4,TGTGCCAGCAGCCAGCGGGAGGGTCAAGAGCAGTACTTC,CASSQREGQEQYF
.,TRBD1,TRBJ2-5,TRBV6-4,TGTGCCAGCAGTGAGGACAGGGGTAGAGAGACCCAGTACTTC,CASSEDRGRETQYF
.,TRBD2,TRBJ2-1,TRBV5-1,TGCGCCAGCAGCTTTTTAGCGGGGTACAATGAGCAGTTCTTC,CASSFLAGYNEQFF
.,.,TRBJ1-2,TRBV25-1,TGTGCCAGCGCCGACACTAACTATGGCTACACCTTC,CASADTNYGYTF
.,.,TRBJ2-6,TRBV15,TGTGCCACCAGCAGTATGGGGGGCTCTGGGGCCAACGTCCTGACTTTC,CATSSMGGSGANVLTF
.,TRBD1,TRBJ2-1,TRBV10-3,TGTGCCATGCAGCCGGGACAGGGGGACAATGAGCAGTTCTTC,CAMQPGQGDNEQFF
few,TRBD1,TRBJ2-5,TRBV7-9,TGTGCCAGCAGCTTAAATATGGGACAGCAAGAGACCCAGTACTTC,CASSLNMGQQETQYF
.,TRBD1,TRBJ1-1,TRBV6-1,TGTGCCAGCAGTGAACGACAGGGGAACACTGAAGCTTTCTTT,CASSERQGNTEAFF
.,.,TRBJ1-2,TRBV6-4,TGTGCCAGCAGTGACTCGTTCAGGGGAACAAGGAGTGGCTACACCTTC,CASSDSFRGTRSGYTF
.,TRBD1,TRBJ2-3,TRBV4-2,TGTGCCAGCAGTTCGGGGACAGACGACACAGATACGCAGTATTTT,CASSSGTDDTDTQYF
.,.,TRBJ2-1,TRBV6-5,TGTGCCACCCGTACTTCATACAATGAGCAGTTCTTC,CATRTSYNEQFF
.,.,TRBJ1-4,TRBV20-1,TGCAGTGCAAGCTCTAATGAAAAACTGTTTTTT,CSASSNEKLFF
.,TRBD2,TRBJ2-3,TRBV5-1,TGCGCCAGCAGCCTAGCGGGGGGGAAAGATACGCAGTATTTT,CASSLAGGKDTQYF
.,.,TRBJ2-2,TRBV7-9,TGTGCCAGCAGCTTGGCAGGGACCGGGGAGCTGTTTTTT,CASSLAGTGELFF
.,TRBD2,TRBJ2-3,TRBV5-4,TGTGCCAGTAAAGGGCGGGGGGGTCCCACAGATACGCAGTATTTT,CASKGRGGPTDTQYF
.,.,TRBJ2-5,TRBV28,TGTGCCAGCGAACAGACAAATCAAGAGACCCAGTACTTC,CASEQTNQETQYF
.,TRBD1,TRBJ2-3,TRBV5-1,TGCGCCAGCAGCGGAGGACAGGGGGAAACAGATACGCAGTATTTT,CASSGGQGETDTQYF
once,.,TRBJ2-5,TRBV9,TGTGCCAGCAGCGTGCTTGGGGGGTGGGCCGGAGAGACCCAGTACTTC,CASSVLGGWAGETQYF
.,TRBD1,TRBJ2-7,TRBV4-3,TGCGCCAGCAGCCAAGATCCAGGACAGGGGGCAGGTAACGAGCAGTACTTC,CASSQDPGQGAGNEQYF
.,TRBD2,TRBJ2-1,TRBV5-8,TGTGCCAGCAGCTACTTCCCGGGGGGTGAGCAGTTCTTC,CASSYFPGGEQFF
few,.,TRBJ1-1,TRBV6-1,TGTGCCAGCAGGGAAATACAGGGCGGTGGGACTGAAGCTTTCTTT,CASREIQGGGTEAFF
once,.,TRBJ2-5,TRBV11-3,TGTGCCAGCAGCTCCCCCCGGAGCGGACAAGAGACCCAGTACTTC,CASSSPRSGQETQYF
.,TRBD1,TRBJ2-5,TRBV10-3,TGTGCCATCAGTAACGGGACAGACGGGACCCAGTACTTC,CAISNGTDGTQYF
.,.,TRBJ1-1,TRBV15,TGTGCCACCAGCAGAGATAGGGGGAGTGAAGCTTTCTTT,CATSRDRGSEAFF
.,TRBD1,TRBJ2-5,TRBV6-5,TGTGCCAGCAGTGCGGGGACAGGGGGCCAAGAGACCCAGTACTTC,CASSAGTGGQETQYF
.,TRBD1,TRBJ2-2,TRBV5-1,TGCGCCAGTCTCCCGGACAGGTATTTCACCGGGGAGCTGTTTTTT,CASLPDRYFTGELFF
.,.,TRBJ2-5,TRBV5-4,TGTGCCAGCAAAGGGGGGGTCCAAGAGACCCAGTACTTC,CASKGGVQETQYF
.,TRBD2,TRBJ2-1,TRBV6-4,TGTGCCAGCAGCAATAGCGGGGGGGCGTACAATGAGCAGTTCTTC,CASSNSGGAYNEQFF
once,TRBD1,TRBJ1-6,TRBV18,TGTGCCAGCTCACAAGGGACAGGGGGCTCTAATTCACCCCTCCACTTT,CASSQGTGGSNSPLHF
once,.,TRBJ1-5,TRBV27,TGTGCCAGCAGTACAGAGTATAGCAATCAGCCCCAGCATTTT,CASSTEYSNQPQHF
.,.,TRBJ1-4,TRBV6-1,TGTGCCAGCAGGACGACTTCGGGGGAAAAACTGTTTTTT,CASRTTSGEKLFF
.,.,TRBJ2-7,TRBV27,TGTGCCAGCAGTTTCCATCCGATCTTCGACAGTTACTACGAGCAGTACTTC,CASSFHPIFDSYYEQYF
.,TRBD1,TRBJ2-7,TRBV7-2,TGTGCCAGCAGCCGAGACCGGGACAGGATCGCCGAGCAGTACTTC,CASSRDRDRIAEQYF
.,TRBD1,TRBJ1-1,TRBV30,TGTGCCTGGAGTCGATACAACTTCAGGGGGGTGAACACTGAAGCTTTCTTT,CAWSRYNFRGVNTEAFF
.,.,TRBJ1-5,TRBV4-3,TGCGCCAGCAGCCAAGATCTGCAGGGTACCAATCAGCCCCAGCATTTT,CASSQDLQGTNQPQHF
.,TRBD2,TRBJ2-2,TRBV5-1,TGCGCCAGCACGGGAGGGGGGGCCTCGACCGGGGAGCTGTTTTTT,CASTGGGASTGELFF
.,.,TRBJ2-1,TRBV5-4,TGTGCCAGCAGCTTGGAAACTAGGGGGACCTCGAATGAGCAGTTCTTC,CASSLETRGTSNEQFF
once,.,TRBJ1-4,TRBV6-5,TGTGCCAGCAGTTACGCGGAGAATGAAAAACTGTTTTTT,CASSYAENEKLFF
few,.,TRBJ2-7,TRBV6-1,TGTGCCAGCACCACTCTACTAGAATACGAGCAGTACTTC,CASTTLLEYEQYF
.,TRBD1,TRBJ2-5,TRBV5-1,TGCGCCAGCAGCTTGGGAAGGACAGGGCTGATCCAAGAGACCCAGTACTTC,CASSLGRTGLIQETQYF
.,.,TRBJ2-3,TRBV21-1,TGTGCCAGCAGCGAAGGACACCCCCTCACAGATACGCAGTATTTT,CASSEGHPLTDTQYF
.,TRBD2,TRBJ2-5,TRBV2,TGTGCCAGCAAGGGAGGGATCGAACAAGAGACCCAGTACTTC,CASKGGIEQETQYF
.,TRBD2,TRBJ2-1,TRBV9,TGTGCCAGCAGCGTAGGGATAGCGGGGGTAGTCAATGAGCAGTTCTTC,CASSVGIAGVVNEQFF
.,TRBD1,TRBJ2-1,TRBV5-1,TGCGCCAGCAGCGCGGACAGGGGGCAGACCTACAATGAGCAGTTCTTC,CASSADRGQTYNEQFF
.,.,TRBJ1-2,TRBV29-1,TGCAGCGTCGGGGATGGGGGGGGCGGTGGGTATGGCTACACCTTC,CSVGDGGGGGYGYTF
.,TRBD2,TRBJ2-5,TRBV18,TGTGCCAGCTCTCAACGCGTCACTAGCGAAGAGACCCAGTACTTC,CASSQRVTSEETQYF
.,TRBD1,TRBJ2-7,TRBV5-6,TGTGCCAGCAGCGTAGGACAGGGTTCCTACGAGCAGTACTTC,CASSVGQGSYEQYF
.,TRBD1,TRBJ2-7,TRBV5-1,TGCGCCAGCAGCTTGGGGCCCTTACCGGGACAGGGTAACGAGCAGTACTTC,CASSLGPLPGQGNEQYF
few,.,TRBJ2-1,TRBV9,TGTGCCAGCAGTGCCTCAGACCTAAGGAGCACTTACAATGAGCAGTTCTTC,CASSASDLRSTYNEQFF
.,TRBD2,TRBJ2-3,TRBV11-3,TGTGCCAGCAGCTTAGGCGGGGGGCCGGGTGGTACGCAGTATTTT,CASSLGGGPGGTQYF
.,.,TRBJ2-3,TRBV6-5,TGTGCCAGCAGCCCAACAGGAGATACGCAGTATTTT,CASSPTGDTQYF